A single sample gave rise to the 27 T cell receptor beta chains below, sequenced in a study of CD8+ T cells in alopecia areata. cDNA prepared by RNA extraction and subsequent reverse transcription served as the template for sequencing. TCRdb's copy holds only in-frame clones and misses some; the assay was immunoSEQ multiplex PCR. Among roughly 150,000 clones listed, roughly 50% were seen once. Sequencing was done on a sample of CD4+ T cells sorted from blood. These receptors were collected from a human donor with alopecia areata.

The CDR3: CAWSGGGPGETQYF. The DNA for the CDR3 is TGTGCCTGGAGTGGCGGCGGGCCGGGAGAGACCCAGTACTTC. The J gene is TRBJ2-5, the V gene TRBV30, with TRBD2 as a possible D gene (5 bases). This CDR3 comprises 14 residues. Germline V gene sequence: CDR1 GTSNPN, CDR2 SVGIG (reference sequence). Trimming stripped 1 base from V and 4 bases from J, with 13 bases between.

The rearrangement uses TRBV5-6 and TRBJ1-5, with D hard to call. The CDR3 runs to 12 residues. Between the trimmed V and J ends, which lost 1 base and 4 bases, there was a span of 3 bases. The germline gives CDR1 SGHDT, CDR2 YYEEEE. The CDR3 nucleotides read TGTGCCAGCAGCTTGCCAAATCAGCCCCAGCATTTT. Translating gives CASSLPNQPQHF.

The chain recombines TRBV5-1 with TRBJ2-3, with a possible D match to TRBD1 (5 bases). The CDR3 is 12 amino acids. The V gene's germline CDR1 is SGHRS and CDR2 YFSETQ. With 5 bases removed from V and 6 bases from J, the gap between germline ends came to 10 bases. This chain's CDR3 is CASRPPGDTQYF. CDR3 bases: TGCGCCAGCAGACCGCCAGGGGATACGCAGTATTTT.

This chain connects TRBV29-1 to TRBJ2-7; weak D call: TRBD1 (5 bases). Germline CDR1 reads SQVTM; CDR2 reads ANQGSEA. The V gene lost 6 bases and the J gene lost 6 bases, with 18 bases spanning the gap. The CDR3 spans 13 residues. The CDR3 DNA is TGCAGCGTCGGAACGATAACAGGATCCGAGCAGTACTTC. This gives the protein CSVGTITGSEQYF.

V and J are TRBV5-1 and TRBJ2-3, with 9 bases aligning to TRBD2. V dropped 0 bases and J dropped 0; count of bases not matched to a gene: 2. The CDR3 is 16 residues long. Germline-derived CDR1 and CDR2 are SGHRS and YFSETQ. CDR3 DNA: TGCGCCAGCAGCTTGGATCTAGCGGGAAGCACAGATACGCAGTATTTT. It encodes CASSLDLAGSTDTQYF.

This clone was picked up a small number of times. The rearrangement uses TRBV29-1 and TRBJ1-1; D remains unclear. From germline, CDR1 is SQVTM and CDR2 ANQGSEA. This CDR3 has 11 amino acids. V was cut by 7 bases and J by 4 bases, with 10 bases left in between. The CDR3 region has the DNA TGCAGCGCCCCCCAAGGCACTGAAGCTTTCTTT. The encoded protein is CSAPQGTEAFF.

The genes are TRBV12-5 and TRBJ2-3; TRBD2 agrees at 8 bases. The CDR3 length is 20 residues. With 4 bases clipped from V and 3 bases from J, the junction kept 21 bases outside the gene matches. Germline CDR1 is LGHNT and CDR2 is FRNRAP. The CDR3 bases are TGTGCTAGTGGTTCCCAGCGTAGGGGCGGACTAGCCCTGTGGACAGATACGCAGTATTTT. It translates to CASGSQRRGGLALWTDTQYF.

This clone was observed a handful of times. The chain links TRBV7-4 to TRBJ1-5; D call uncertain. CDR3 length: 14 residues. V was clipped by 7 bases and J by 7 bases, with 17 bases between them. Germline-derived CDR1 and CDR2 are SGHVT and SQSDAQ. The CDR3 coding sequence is TGTGCCAGCAACCCAGTAGGAGTCAGGCAGCCCCAGCATTTT. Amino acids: CASNPVGVRQPQHF.

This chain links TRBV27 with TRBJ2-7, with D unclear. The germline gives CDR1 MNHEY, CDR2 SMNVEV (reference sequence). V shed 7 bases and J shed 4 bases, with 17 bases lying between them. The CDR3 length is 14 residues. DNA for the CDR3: TGTGCCAGCAAACTATTTTCTGGCCCTTACGAGCAGTACTTC. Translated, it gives CASKLFSGPYEQYF.

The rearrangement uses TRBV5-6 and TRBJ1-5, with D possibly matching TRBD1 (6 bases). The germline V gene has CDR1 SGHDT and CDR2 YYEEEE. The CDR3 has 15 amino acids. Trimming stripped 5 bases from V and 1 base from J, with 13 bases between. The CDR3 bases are TGTGCCAGCAGTTTCCGCAGGGGCAGCAATCAGCCCCAGCATTTT. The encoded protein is CASSFRRGSNQPQHF.

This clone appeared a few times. The CDR3, as DNA: TGTGCCAGCAGTGAGATACCATCGGGTCAGCCCCAGCATTTT. Encoded protein: CASSEIPSGQPQHF. This rearrangement joins TRBV2 to TRBJ1-5; D not certain. Germline CDR1 SNHLY, CDR2 FYNNEI. The ends were cut back, 3 bases at V and 6 bases at J, with 12 bases in the middle. The length of the CDR3 is 14 residues.

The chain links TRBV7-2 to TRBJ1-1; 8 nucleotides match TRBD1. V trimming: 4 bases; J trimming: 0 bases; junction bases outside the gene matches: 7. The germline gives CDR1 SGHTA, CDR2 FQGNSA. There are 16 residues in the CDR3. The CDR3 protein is CASSSRTGRLNTEAFF. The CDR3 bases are TGTGCCAGCAGCTCCCGGACAGGGCGTCTGAACACTGAAGCTTTCTTT.

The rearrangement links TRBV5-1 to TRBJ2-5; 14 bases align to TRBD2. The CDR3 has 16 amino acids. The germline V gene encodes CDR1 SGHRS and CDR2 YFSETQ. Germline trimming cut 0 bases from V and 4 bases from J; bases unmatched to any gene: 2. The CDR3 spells CASSLAGLAGVETQYF. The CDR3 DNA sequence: TGCGCCAGCAGCTTGGCGGGACTAGCGGGAGTAGAGACCCAGTACTTC.

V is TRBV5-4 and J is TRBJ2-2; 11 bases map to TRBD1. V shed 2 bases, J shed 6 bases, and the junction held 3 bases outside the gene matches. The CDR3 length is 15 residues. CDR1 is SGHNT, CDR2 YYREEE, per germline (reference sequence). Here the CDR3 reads CASSFRDRGSGELFF. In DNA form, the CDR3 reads TGTGCCAGCAGCTTCCGGGACAGGGGGTCCGGGGAGCTGTTTTTT.

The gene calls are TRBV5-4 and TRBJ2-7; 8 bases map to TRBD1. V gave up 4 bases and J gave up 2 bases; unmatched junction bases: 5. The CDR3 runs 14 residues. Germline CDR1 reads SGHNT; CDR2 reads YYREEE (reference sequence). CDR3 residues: CASSAYRGTYEQYF. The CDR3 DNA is TGTGCCAGCAGCGCCTACAGGGGGACCTACGAGCAGTACTTC. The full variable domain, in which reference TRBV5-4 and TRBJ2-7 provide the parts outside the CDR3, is ETGVTQSPTHLIKTRGQQVTLRCSSQSGHNTVSWYQQALGQGPQFIFQYYREEENGRGNFPPRFSGLQFPNYSSELNVNALELDDSALYLCASSAYRGTYEQYFGPGTRLTVT.

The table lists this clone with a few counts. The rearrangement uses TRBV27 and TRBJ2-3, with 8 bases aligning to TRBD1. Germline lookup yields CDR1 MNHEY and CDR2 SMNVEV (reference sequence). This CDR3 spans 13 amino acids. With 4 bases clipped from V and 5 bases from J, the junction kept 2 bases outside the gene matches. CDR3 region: CASSSTGGDTQYF. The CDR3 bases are TGTGCCAGCAGTTCCACAGGGGGAGATACGCAGTATTTT.

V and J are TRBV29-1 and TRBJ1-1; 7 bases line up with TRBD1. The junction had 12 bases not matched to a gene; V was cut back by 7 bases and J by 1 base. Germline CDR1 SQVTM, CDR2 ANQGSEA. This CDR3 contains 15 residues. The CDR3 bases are TGCAGCGGCACTTCATCCGGGACAGCGAACACTGAAGCTTTCTTT. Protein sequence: CSGTSSGTANTEAFF.

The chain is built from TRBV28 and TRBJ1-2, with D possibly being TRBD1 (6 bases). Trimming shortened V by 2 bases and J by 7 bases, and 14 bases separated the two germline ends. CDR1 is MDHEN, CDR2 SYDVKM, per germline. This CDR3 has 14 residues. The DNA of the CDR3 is TGTGCCAGCAGTTTAGCGATGGGGGCTCTTGGCTACACCTTC. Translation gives CASSLAMGALGYTF.

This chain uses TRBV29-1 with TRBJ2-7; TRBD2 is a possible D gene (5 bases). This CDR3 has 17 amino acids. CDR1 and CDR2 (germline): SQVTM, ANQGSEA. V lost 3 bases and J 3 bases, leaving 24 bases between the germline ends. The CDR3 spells CSVEFGKKTLFNYEQYF. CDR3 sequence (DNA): TGCAGCGTTGAGTTCGGGAAAAAGACATTATTTAACTACGAGCAGTACTTC.

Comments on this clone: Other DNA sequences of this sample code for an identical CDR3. CDR3 region: CASSVAPGQTYEQYF. Written as DNA, the CDR3 is TGTGCCAGCAGCGTAGCTCCGGGACAGACCTACGAGCAGTACTTC. The chain links TRBV9 to TRBJ2-7; TRBD1 aligns across 7 bases. The CDR3 has 15 amino acids. Germline V gives CDR1 SGDLS, CDR2 YYNGEE. The ends lost 0 bases at V and 2 bases at J; junction bases unmatched: 5.

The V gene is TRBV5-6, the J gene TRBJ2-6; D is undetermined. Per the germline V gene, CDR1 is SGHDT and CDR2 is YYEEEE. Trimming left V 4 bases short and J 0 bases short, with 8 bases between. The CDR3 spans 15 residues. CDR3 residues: CASSHPDSGANVLTF. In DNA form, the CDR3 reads TGTGCCAGCAGCCACCCTGACTCTGGGGCCAACGTCCTGACTTTC. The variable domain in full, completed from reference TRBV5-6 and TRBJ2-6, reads DAGVTQSPTHLIKTRGQQVTLRCSPKSGHDTVSWYQQALGQGPQFIFQYYEEEERQRGNFPDRFSGHQFPNYSSELNVNALLLGDSALYLCASSHPDSGANVLTFGAGSRLTVL.

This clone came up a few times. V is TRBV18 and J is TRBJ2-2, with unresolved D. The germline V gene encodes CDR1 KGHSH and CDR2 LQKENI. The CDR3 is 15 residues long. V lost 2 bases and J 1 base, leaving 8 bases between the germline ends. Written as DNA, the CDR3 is TGTGCCAGCTCACCAGAGCGCAGGAACACCGGGGAGCTGTTTTTT. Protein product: CASSPERRNTGELFF.

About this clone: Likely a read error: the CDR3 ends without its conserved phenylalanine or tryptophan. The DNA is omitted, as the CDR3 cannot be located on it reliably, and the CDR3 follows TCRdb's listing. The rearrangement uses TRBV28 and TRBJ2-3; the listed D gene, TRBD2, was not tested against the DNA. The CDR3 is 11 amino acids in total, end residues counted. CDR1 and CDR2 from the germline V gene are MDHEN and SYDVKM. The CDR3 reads CASSPVAGGPI.

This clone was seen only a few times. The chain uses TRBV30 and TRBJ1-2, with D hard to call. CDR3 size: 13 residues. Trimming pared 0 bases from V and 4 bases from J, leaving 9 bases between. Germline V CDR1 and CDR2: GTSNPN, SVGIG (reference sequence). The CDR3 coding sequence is TGTGCCTGGAGTGTTCTTTGGGGCTATGGCTACACCTTC. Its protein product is CAWSVLWGYGYTF.

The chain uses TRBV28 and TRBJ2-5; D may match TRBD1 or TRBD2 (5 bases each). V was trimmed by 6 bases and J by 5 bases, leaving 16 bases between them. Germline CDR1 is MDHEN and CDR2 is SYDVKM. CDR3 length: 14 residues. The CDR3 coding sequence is TGTGCCAGCAGCAACCGGGGCCGGCGGGAGACCCAGTACTTC. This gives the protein CASSNRGRRETQYF.

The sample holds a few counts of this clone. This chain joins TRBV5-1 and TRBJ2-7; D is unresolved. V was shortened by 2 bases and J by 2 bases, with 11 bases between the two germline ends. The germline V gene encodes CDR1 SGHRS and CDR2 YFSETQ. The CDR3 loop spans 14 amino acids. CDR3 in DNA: TGCGCCAGCAGCTTAGAAAGCCCCACCTACGAGCAGTACTTC. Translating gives CASSLESPTYEQYF. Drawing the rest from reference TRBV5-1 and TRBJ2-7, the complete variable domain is KAGVTQTPRYLIKTRGQQVTLSCSPISGHRSVSWYQQTPGQGLQFLFEYFSETQRNKGNFPGRFSGRQFSNSRSEMNVSTLELGDSALYLCASSLESPTYEQYFGPGTRLTVT.

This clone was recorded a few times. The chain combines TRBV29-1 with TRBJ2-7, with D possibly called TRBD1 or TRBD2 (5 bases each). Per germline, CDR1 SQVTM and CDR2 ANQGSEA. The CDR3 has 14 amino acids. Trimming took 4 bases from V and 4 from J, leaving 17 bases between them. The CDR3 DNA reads TGCAGCGTTGGAGTCAGGGTTGGGAGTTACGAGCAGTACTTC. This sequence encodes CSVGVRVGSYEQYF.